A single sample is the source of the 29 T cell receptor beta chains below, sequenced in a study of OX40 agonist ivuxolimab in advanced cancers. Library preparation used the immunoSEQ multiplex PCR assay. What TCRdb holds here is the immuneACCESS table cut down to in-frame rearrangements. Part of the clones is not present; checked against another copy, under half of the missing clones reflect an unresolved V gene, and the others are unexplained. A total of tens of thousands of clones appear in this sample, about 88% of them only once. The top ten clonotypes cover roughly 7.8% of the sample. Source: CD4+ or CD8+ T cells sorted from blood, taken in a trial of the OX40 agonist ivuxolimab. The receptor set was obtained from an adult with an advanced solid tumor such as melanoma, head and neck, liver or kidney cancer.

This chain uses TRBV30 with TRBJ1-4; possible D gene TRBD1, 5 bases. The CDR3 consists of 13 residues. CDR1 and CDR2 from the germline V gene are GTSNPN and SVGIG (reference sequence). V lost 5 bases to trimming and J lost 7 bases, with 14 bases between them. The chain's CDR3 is CAWGSGMGEKLFF. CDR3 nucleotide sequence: TGTGCCTGGGGTTCAGGGATGGGTGAAAAACTGTTTTTT.

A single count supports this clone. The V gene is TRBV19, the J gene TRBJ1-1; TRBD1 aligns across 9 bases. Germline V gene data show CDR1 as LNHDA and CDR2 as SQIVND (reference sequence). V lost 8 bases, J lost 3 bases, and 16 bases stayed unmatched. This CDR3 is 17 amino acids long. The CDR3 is CASDPPLGRDRDTEAFF. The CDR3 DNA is TGTGCCAGTGATCCCCCCTTAGGCCGGGACAGGGACACTGAAGCTTTCTTT.

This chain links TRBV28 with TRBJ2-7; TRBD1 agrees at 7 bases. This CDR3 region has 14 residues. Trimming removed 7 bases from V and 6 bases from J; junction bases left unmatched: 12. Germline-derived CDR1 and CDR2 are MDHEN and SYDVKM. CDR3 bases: TGTGCCAGCACTTCATACCGGACAGGAGGCGAGCAGTACTTC. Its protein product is CASTSYRTGGEQYF.

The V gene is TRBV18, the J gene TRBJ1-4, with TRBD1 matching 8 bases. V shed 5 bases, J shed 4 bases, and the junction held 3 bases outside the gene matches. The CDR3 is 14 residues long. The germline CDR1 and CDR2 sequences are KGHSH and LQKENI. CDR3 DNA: TGTGCCAGCTCATCCGGACAGGGTAATGAAAAACTGTTTTTT. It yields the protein CASSSGQGNEKLFF.

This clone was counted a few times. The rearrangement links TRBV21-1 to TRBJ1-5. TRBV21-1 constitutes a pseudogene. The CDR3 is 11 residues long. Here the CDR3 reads CAKPPVQPQHF. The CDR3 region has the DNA TGTGCCAAACCGCCCGTTCAGCCCCAGCATTTT.

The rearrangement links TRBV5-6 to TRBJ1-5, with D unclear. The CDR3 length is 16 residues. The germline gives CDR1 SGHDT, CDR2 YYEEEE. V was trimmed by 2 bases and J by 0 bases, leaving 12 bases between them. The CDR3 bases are TGTGCCAGCAGCTTCAATAGGGCTAATAGCAATCAGCCCCAGCATTTT. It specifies CASSFNRANSNQPQHF. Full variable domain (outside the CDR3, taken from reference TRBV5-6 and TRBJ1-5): DAGVTQSPTHLIKTRGQQVTLRCSPKSGHDTVSWYQQALGQGPQFIFQYYEEEERQRGNFPDRFSGHQFPNYSSELNVNALLLGDSALYLCASSFNRANSNQPQHFGDGTRLSIL.

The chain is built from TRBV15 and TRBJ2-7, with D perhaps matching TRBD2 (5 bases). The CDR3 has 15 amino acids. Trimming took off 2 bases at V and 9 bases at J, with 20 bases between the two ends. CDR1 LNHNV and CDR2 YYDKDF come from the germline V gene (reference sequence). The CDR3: CATSRPITGSEVQYF. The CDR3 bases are TGTGCCACCAGCAGACCAATAACGGGGTCAGAGGTGCAGTACTTC.

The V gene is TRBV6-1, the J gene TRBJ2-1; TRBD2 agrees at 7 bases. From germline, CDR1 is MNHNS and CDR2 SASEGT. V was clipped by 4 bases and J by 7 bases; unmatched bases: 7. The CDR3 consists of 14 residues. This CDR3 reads CASSASGVSNEQFF. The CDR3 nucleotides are TGTGCCAGCAGTGCCAGCGGGGTTTCTAATGAGCAGTTCTTC.

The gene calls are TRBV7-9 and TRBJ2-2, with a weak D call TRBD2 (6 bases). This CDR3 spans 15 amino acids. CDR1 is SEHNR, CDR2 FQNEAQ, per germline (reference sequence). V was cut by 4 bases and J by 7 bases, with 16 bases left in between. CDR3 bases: TGTGCCAGCAGCTCCCAACCAGGGCGGGACGGGGAGCTGTTTTTT. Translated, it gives CASSSQPGRDGELFF. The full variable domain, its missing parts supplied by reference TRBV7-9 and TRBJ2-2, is DTGVSQNPRHKITKRGQNVTFRCDPISEHNRLYWYRQTLGQGPEFLTYFQNEAQLEKSRLLSDRFSAERPKGSFSTLEIQRTEQGDSAMYLCASSSQPGRDGELFFGEGSRLTVL.

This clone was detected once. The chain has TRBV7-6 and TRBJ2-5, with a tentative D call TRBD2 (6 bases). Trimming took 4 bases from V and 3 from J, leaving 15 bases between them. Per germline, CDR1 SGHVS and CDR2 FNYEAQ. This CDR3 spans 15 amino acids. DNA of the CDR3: TGTGCCAGCAGCTCTCCCCTAGCGTTGAAAGAGACCCAGTACTTC. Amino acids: CASSSPLALKETQYF.

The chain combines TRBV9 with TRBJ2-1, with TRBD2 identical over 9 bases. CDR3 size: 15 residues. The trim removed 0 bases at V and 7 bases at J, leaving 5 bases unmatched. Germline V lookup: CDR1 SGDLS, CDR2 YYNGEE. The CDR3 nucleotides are TGTGCCAGCAGCGTAGGTAGCGGGAGTAAGAATGAGCAGTTCTTC. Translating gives CASSVGSGSKNEQFF.

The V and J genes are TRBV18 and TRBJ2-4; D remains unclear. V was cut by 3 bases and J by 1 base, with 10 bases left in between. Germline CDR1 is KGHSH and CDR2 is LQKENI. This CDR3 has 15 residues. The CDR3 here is CASSPGLPAKNIQYF. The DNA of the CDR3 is TGTGCCAGCTCACCCGGGTTGCCGGCCAAAAACATTCAGTACTTC.

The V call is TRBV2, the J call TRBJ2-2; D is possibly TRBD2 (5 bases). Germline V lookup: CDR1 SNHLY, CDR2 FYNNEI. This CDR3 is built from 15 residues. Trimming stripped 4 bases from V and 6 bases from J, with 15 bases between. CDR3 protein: CASSGTSSFSGELFF. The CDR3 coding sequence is TGTGCCAGCAGTGGGACTTCTAGTTTCTCCGGGGAGCTGTTTTTT.

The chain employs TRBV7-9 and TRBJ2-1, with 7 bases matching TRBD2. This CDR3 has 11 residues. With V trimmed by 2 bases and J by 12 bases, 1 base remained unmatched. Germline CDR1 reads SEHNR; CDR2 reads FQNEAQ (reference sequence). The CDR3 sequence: CASSLLAAQFF. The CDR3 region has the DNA TGTGCCAGCAGCTTACTAGCGGCGCAGTTCTTC. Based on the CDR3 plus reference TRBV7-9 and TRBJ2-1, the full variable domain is DTGVSQNPRHKITKRGQNVTFRCDPISEHNRLYWYRQTLGQGPEFLTYFQNEAQLEKSRLLSDRFSAERPKGSFSTLEIQRTEQGDSAMYLCASSLLAAQFFGPGTRLTVL.

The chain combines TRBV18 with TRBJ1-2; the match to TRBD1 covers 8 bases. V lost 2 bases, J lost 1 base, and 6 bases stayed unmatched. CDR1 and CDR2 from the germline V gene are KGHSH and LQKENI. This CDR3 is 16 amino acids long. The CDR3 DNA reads TGTGCCAGCTCACCATCGCAGGGGGCTCGTAACTATGGCTACACCTTC. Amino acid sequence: CASSPSQGARNYGYTF.

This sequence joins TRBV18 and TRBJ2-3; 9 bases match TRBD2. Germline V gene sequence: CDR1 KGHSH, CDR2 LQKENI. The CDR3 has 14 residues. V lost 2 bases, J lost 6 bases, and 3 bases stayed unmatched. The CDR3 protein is CASSPGTSKDTQYF. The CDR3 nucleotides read TGTGCCAGCTCACCAGGGACTAGCAAGGATACGCAGTATTTT.

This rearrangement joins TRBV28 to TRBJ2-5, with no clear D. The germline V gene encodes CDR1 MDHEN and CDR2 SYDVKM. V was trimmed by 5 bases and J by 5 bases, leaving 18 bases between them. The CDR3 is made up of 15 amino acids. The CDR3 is CASSPLDLQWETQYF. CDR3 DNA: TGTGCCAGCAGTCCCTTGGACCTACAATGGGAGACCCAGTACTTC.

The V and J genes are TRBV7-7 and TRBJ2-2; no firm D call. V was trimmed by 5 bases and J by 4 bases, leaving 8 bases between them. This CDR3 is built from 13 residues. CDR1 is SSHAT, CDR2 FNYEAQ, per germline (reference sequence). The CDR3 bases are TGTGCCAGCAGCCCTAGTGCCACCGGGGAGCTGTTTTTT. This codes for CASSPSATGELFF.

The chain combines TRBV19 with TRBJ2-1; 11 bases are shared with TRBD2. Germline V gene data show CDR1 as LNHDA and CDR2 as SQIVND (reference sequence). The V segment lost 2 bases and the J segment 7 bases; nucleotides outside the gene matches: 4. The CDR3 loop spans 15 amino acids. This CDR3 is CASSITSGGRNEQFF. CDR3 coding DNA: TGTGCCAGTAGTATAACTAGCGGGGGTCGGAATGAGCAGTTCTTC.

This chain's CDR3 is CASSLGTGGTRGSEQYF. CDR3 DNA: TGTGCCAGCAGCTTGGGGACAGGGGGGACTAGGGGAAGCGAGCAGTACTTC. The V call is TRBV5-6, the J call TRBJ2-7, with 10 bases aligning to TRBD1. The CDR3 consists of 17 residues. Germline lookup yields CDR1 SGHDT and CDR2 YYEEEE. V shed 0 bases and J 6 bases; nucleotides not matched to a gene: 12. Combining the CDR3 with reference TRBV5-6 and TRBJ2-7 gives the whole variable domain DAGVTQSPTHLIKTRGQQVTLRCSPKSGHDTVSWYQQALGQGPQFIFQYYEEEERQRGNFPDRFSGHQFPNYSSELNVNALLLGDSALYLCASSLGTGGTRGSEQYFGPGTRLTVT.

The DNA of the CDR3 is TGTGCCTGGAGTTATGGCTCGGGAGTGGCCCAGCATTTT. This codes for CAWSYGSGVAQHF. This chain uses TRBV30 with TRBJ1-5, with D uncertain. V lost 2 bases and J 11 bases, leaving 16 bases between the germline ends. The CDR3 is 13 amino acids. CDR1 is GTSNPN and CDR2 is SVGIG in the germline V gene (reference sequence).

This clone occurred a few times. The CDR3 DNA reads TGTGCCAGCAGCTCCACTAGCGGGAGTACGTCCTACGAGCAGTACTTC. It yields the protein CASSSTSGSTSYEQYF. The rearrangement joins TRBV7-2 to TRBJ2-7, with 11 bases matching TRBD2. V lost 4 bases and J lost 1; bases outside the gene matches: 6. The CDR3 loop spans 16 amino acids. Germline assignment: CDR1 SGHTA and CDR2 FQGNSA.

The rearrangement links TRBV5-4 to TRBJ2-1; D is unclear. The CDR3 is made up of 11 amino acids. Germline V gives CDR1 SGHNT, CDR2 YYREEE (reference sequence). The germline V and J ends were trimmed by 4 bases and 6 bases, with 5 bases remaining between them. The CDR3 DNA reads TGTGCCAGCAGCCAGCTCAATGAGCAGTTCTTC. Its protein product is CASSQLNEQFF.

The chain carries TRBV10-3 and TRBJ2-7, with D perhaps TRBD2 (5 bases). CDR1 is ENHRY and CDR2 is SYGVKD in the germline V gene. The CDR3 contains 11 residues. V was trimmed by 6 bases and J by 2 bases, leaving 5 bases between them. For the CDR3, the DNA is TGTGCCATCAGCGGGGCCTACGAGCAGTACTTC. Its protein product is CAISGAYEQYF.

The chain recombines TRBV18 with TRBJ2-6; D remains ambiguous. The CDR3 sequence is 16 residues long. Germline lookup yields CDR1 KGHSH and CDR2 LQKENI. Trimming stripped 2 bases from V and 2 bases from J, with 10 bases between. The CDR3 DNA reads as TGTGCCAGCTCACCAAATACTGACGCTGGGGCCAACGTCCTGACTTTC. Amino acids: CASSPNTDAGANVLTF.

This CDR3 reads CASSLDLRGYTF. In nucleotides, the CDR3 is TGTGCCAGCAGTCTGGATCTTCGGGGCTACACCTTC. The chain combines TRBV28 with TRBJ1-2; no definite D call. Trimming removed 5 bases at V and 8 bases at J, with 12 bases between. This CDR3 comprises 12 residues. The germline V gene encodes CDR1 MDHEN and CDR2 SYDVKM.

DNA of the CDR3: TGTGCCTGGAGTTCGACAGGTAGCTCCTACAATGAGCAGTTCTTC. Encoded protein: CAWSSTGSSYNEQFF. J is TRBJ2-1 and V is TRBV30, with D possibly being TRBD1 (6 bases). Germline CDR1 GTSNPN, CDR2 SVGIG (reference sequence). This CDR3 has 15 residues. Trimming took 2 bases from V and 0 from J, leaving 11 bases between them. The whole variable domain, remainder taken from reference TRBV30 and TRBJ2-1, is SQTIHQWPATLVQPVGSPLSLECTVEGTSNPNLYWYRQAAGRGLQLLFYSVGIGQISSEVPQNLSASRPQDRQFILSSKKLLLSDSGFYLCAWSSTGSSYNEQFFGPGTRLTVL.

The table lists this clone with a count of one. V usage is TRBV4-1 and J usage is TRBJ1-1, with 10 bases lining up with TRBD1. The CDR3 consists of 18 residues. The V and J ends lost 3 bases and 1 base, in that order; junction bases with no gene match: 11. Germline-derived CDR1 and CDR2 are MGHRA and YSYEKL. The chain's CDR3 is CASSQGTGALLRNTEAFF. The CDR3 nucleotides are TGCGCCAGCAGCCAGGGGACAGGGGCCCTCCTAAGGAACACTGAAGCTTTCTTT.

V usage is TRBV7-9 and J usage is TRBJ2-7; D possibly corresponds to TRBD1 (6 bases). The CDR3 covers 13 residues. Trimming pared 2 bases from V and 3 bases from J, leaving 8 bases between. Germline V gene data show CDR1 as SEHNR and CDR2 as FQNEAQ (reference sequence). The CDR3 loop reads CASSLQGIYEQYF. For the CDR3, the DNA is TGTGCCAGCAGCTTACAGGGGATCTACGAGCAGTACTTC.